Detailed here is one T cell receptor beta chain. Authors' processing steps: Estimation of nucleated cell counts was performed using reference gene primer amplification. Produced via immunoSEQ multiplex PCR; TCRdb's table is partial and in-frame only. V, J and clone size were drawn from that table, and D and trimming were deduced from the DNA. The table has approximately 230,000 clones, 88% seen once. This entry comes from a study of blood T cell repertoires in COVID-19. At the level of the study: T cells, B-cell-depleted T cells, or PBMCs provided the cDNA or gDNA that served as material.

The V and J ends lost 1 base and 1 base respectively, with 10 bases between them. The CDR3 runs to 15 residues. Germline CDR1 SGHTA, CDR2 FQGNSA. The sequence derives from a woman in her twenties or thirties with COVID-19, enrolled during active disease. The chain combines TRBV7-2 with TRBJ1-2, with a weak D call TRBD1 (6 bases). The sample was peripheral blood. The chain's CDR3 is CASSLEQGFNYGYTF. CDR3 coding DNA: TGTGCCAGCAGCTTAGAACAGGGTTTTAACTATGGCTACACCTTC.